This T cell receptor (beta chain) was obtained from a study of blood T cell repertoires in COVID-19. Repertoires were generated with immunoSEQ multiplex PCR, while TCRdb's copy carries only in-frame clones and drops some. Found here are under 400,000 clones, 80% to 90% of them singletons; the top ten hold about 1.9%. Trimming took off 4 bases at V and 1 base at J, with 11 bases between the two ends. The CDR3 runs to 14 residues. CDR1 and CDR2 (germline): SGHRS, YFSETQ. The J gene is TRBJ1-1, the V gene TRBV5-1; D might be TRBD1 (5 bases). Source material: PBMCs or T cells enriched from blood (not recorded which). The clonotype comes from a man between 35 and 55 years old in a cohort exposed to, infected with or recovered from COVID-19 (not recorded which). CDR3 region: CASSPSTENTEAFF. CDR3 bases: TGCGCCAGCAGCCCTTCGACAGAGAACACTGAAGCTTTCTTT.